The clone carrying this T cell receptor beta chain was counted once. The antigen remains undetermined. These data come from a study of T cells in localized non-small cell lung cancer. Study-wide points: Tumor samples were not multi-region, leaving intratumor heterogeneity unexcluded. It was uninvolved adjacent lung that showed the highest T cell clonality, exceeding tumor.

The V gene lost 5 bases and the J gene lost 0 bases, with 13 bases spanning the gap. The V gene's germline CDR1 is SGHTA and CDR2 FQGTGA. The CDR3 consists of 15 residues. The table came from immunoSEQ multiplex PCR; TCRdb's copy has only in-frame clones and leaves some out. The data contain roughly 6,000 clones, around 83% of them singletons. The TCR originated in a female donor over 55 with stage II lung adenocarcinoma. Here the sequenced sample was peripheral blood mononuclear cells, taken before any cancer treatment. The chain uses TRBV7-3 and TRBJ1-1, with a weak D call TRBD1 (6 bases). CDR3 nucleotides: TGTGCCAGCAGCCCCCGGGGGCAAATGAACACTGAAGCTTTCTTT. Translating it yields CASSPRGQMNTEAFF.